The T cell receptor (beta chain) under discussion was sequenced for a study of shared clonotypes between healthy human individuals. How the authors handled the data: For the immunoSEQ data, sequences were junction-only without quality scores, so filtering differed. TCRdb's table, derived via immunoSEQ multiplex PCR, lists solely in-frame clones and lacks some. V and J calls and clone size are those listed in that table; D and trimming were worked out from the DNA. The sample holds around 510,000 clones, about 96% seen once. Study outcomes and limitations: A limitation of the genetic and exposure-history diversity represented arose from few donors.

Notes on this clone: Its specificity is unknown.

The J segment lost 2 bases and the V segment lost 3 bases, leaving 6 bases of the junction unmatched. CDR1 is MNHEY and CDR2 is SMNVEV in the germline V gene (reference sequence). There are 16 residues in the CDR3. This TCR was sampled from a woman in her twenties or thirties in good health. Specimen: naive CD4+ T cells sorted from blood. Subset noted: CD45RA+ positively selected. The J gene is TRBJ2-2, the V gene TRBV27; 7 nucleotides agree with TRBD1. The CDR3 region is CASSFGHRGNTGELFF. As DNA, the CDR3 is TGTGCCAGCAGTTTCGGGCACAGGGGTAACACCGGGGAGCTGTTTTTT.